These T cell receptor beta chains were read from a single sample in a study of T and B cells in COVID-19 patients. From the multiplex PCR reads, TCRdb called clonotypes with MiXCR, one entry per CDR3 protein. The sample contains thousands of distinct CDR3 sequences, 30% to 45% of which appear only once. The sequencing sample was made of blood. These receptors were taken from a human donor with active COVID-19. CDR3s include the opening cysteine and the closing phenylalanine or tryptophan. The D gene is left open where the match is weak. A clone size is listed for some rows: how often the clone was seen (once, few, many), or a class if it is expanded.

length	size	J	V	D	CDR3	DNA
13	.	TRBJ1-2	TRBV6-5	.	CASSSGNILGYTF	TGTGCCAGCAGTTCAGGGAATATCTTGGGCTACACCTTC
13	few	TRBJ2-5	TRBV6-6	.	CASSPQEPETQYF	TGTGCCAGCAGCCCTCAGGAACCAGAGACCCAGTACTTC
16	.	TRBJ2-3	TRBV7-2	.	CASSPGGGTYTDTQYF	TGTGCCAGCAGCCCCGGGGGCGGAACCTACACAGATACGCAGTATTTT
14	.	TRBJ2-1	TRBV20-1	TRBD1	CSAPRDRGQNEQFF	TGCAGTGCTCCCCGGGACAGGGGGCAGAATGAGCAGTTCTTC
13	few	TRBJ2-2	TRBV19	.	CASSTEGTGELFF	TGTGCCAGTAGTACGGAGGGCACCGGGGAGCTGTTTTTT
12	medium-sized	TRBJ2-1	TRBV27	.	CASISGYNEQFF	TGTGCCAGCATCTCAGGATACAATGAGCAGTTCTTC
16	.	TRBJ1-6	TRBV5-6	TRBD1	CASSSDQGAKNSPLHF	TGTGCCAGCAGCAGCGATCAGGGGGCAAAAAATTCACCCCTCCACTTT
15	.	TRBJ2-7	TRBV19	.	CASSISPGRTYEQYF	TGTGCCAGTAGTATCTCTCCAGGGAGGACCTACGAGCAGTACTTC
14	.	TRBJ2-1	TRBV6-1	TRBD2	CASSEAGGLNEQFF	TGTGCCAGCAGTGAAGCGGGAGGGCTTAATGAGCAGTTCTTC
15	.	TRBJ2-1	TRBV24-1	TRBD2	CATSDLGAGLNEQFF	TGTGCCACCAGTGATTTGGGAGCGGGGCTCAATGAGCAGTTCTTC
12	medium-sized	TRBJ2-1	TRBV29-1	.	CSANQGSNEQFF	TGCAGCGCCAACCAGGGTTCGAATGAGCAGTTCTTC
12	few	TRBJ2-5	TRBV13	TRBD2	CASSPSGAEQYF	TGTGCCAGCAGCCCTAGCGGAGCTGAGCAGTACTTC
13	few	TRBJ1-1	TRBV27	TRBD1	CASSWTGGMEAFF	TGTGCCAGCAGTTGGACAGGGGGCATGGAGGCTTTCTTT
16	few	TRBJ2-5	TRBV27	.	CASSSIAGVRQETQYF	TGTGCCAGCAGTTCCATCGCCGGGGTACGGCAAGAGACCCAGTACTTC
13	few	TRBJ1-1	TRBV12-3/TRBV12-4	.	CASSLVRFTEAFF	TGTGCCAGCAGTTTAGTCCGGTTTACTGAAGCTTTCTTT
17	few	TRBJ2-5	TRBV27	.	CASSPPRVGVLQETQYF	TGTGCCAGCAGTCCCCCGCGGGTAGGCGTGCTCCAAGAGACCCAGTACTTC
14	.	TRBJ2-2	TRBV7-2	.	CASRTSGFTGELFF	TGTGCCAGCAGGACTAGTGGGTTTACCGGGGAGCTGTTTTTT
14	.	TRBJ2-1	TRBV29-1	.	CSVEEGRDYNEQFF	TGCAGCGTTGAAGAGGGAAGGGACTACAATGAGCAGTTCTTC
13	few	TRBJ2-7	TRBV5-4	TRBD2	CASSHSGKDEQYF	TGTGCCAGCAGCCATAGCGGGAAGGACGAGCAGTACTTC
15	.	TRBJ2-3	TRBV24-1	.	CASSELRGGTDTQYF	TGTGCCAGCAGTGAACTGCGGGGAGGCACAGATACGCAGTATTTT
14	.	TRBJ1-1	TRBV5-1	.	CASSLASTGTEAFF	TGCGCCAGCAGCTTGGCAAGCACGGGGACTGAAGCTTTCTTT
16	.	TRBJ2-7	TRBV6-2/TRBV6-3	.	CASSYRNVGGTYEQYF	TGTGCCAGCAGTTACCGGAACGTAGGAGGAACCTACGAGCAGTACTTC
15	.	TRBJ2-1	TRBV27	.	CASSLQTSSYNEQFF	TGTGCCAGCAGTTTACAGACGAGCTCCTACAATGAGCAGTTCTTC
14	.	TRBJ1-1	TRBV15	.	CATSRDRGSTEAFF	TGTGCCACCAGCAGAGACAGGGGTAGCACTGAAGCTTTCTTT
11	few	TRBJ2-1	TRBV12-3/TRBV12-4	.	CASSFRTEQFF	TGTGCCAGCAGTTTTCGGACAGAGCAGTTCTTC
12	.	TRBJ2-2	TRBV7-9	.	CASSSGAGELFF	TGTGCCAGCAGCTCAGGGGCCGGGGAGCTGTTTTTT
13	.	TRBJ1-1	TRBV7-9	.	CASSLLGGTEAFF	TGTGCCAGCAGCTTACTAGGGGGAACTGAAGCTTTCTTT
17	few	TRBJ2-3	TRBV27	.	CASSLGALGWDTDTQYF	TGTGCCAGCAGTTTAGGAGCTCTAGGGTGGGACACAGATACGCAGTATTTT
13	.	TRBJ1-3	TRBV30	.	CAWEGTSGNTIYF	TGTGCCTGGGAGGGGACCTCTGGAAACACCATATATTTT
20	few	TRBJ1-3	TRBV7-2	.	CASSSRGELADLSSGNTIYF	TGTGCCAGCAGCTCGAGGGGGGAACTGGCAGACCTAAGCTCTGGAAACACCATATATTTT
15	few	TRBJ1-2	TRBV6-2/TRBV6-3	.	CASSYSGTTMNGYTF	TGTGCCAGCAGTTACTCGGGGACGACGATGAATGGCTACACCTTC
16	.	TRBJ1-5	TRBV7-2	TRBD1	CASSLDGQGGHQPQHF	TGTGCCAGCAGCTTAGATGGACAGGGAGGCCATCAGCCCCAGCATTTT
18	.	TRBJ2-1	TRBV19	.	CASTPFGSTRKLYNEQFF	TGTGCCAGTACCCCATTCGGGTCGACTAGAAAACTCTACAATGAGCAGTTCTTC
13	few	TRBJ1-2	TRBV11-1	TRBD1	CASSIQGVLGYTF	TGTGCCAGCAGCATACAGGGGGTACTGGGCTACACCTTC
13	.	TRBJ2-7	TRBV20-1	.	CSARDDYSYEQYF	TGCAGTGCTAGGGACGATTACTCCTACGAGCAGTACTTC
15	medium-sized	TRBJ2-2	TRBV19	.	CASTSLPPNTGELFF	TGTGCCAGTACCTCTCTCCCTCCGAACACCGGGGAGCTGTTTTTT
13	.	TRBJ1-1	TRBV6-6	.	CASSDQGSTEAFF	TGTGCCAGCAGCGATCAGGGGAGTACTGAAGCTTTCTTT
15	medium-sized	TRBJ2-2	TRBV19	.	CASSHPGLYTGELFF	TGTGCCAGTAGTCACCCGGGACTGTACACCGGGGAGCTGTTTTTT
13	once	TRBJ1-2	TRBV27	.	CASSFEGNYGYTF	TGTGCCAGCAGTTTCGAGGGAAACTATGGCTACACCTTC
17	few	TRBJ2-2	TRBV18	TRBD2	CASSPIGTSVNTGELFF	TGTGCCAGCTCACCAATCGGGACTAGCGTCAACACCGGGGAGCTGTTTTTT
17	.	TRBJ1-3	TRBV14	TRBD1	CASSRPGQSLSGNTIYF	TGTGCCAGCAGTCGTCCGGGACAGAGCCTCTCTGGAAACACCATATATTTT
13	few	TRBJ1-2	TRBV12-3/TRBV12-4	TRBD1	CASSLTGNGGYTF	TGTGCCAGCAGCCTGACAGGGAACGGCGGCTACACCTTC
15	few	TRBJ1-6	TRBV30	.	CAWRWQASPASPLHF	TGTGCCTGGAGATGGCAGGCCTCCCCGGCTTCACCCCTCCACTTT
13	.	TRBJ1-5	TRBV7-9	TRBD1	CASSLEGQQPQHF	TGTGCCAGCAGCTTAGAGGGACAGCAGCCCCAACATTTT
15	few	TRBJ2-3	TRBV24-1	TRBD1	CATGRGQVTTDTQYF	TGTGCCACTGGGAGAGGACAGGTAACCACAGATACGCAGTATTTT
16	few	TRBJ2-3	TRBV13	TRBD2	CASTPLAGEPTDTQYF	TGTGCCAGCACCCCTTTAGCGGGGGAGCCCACAGATACGCAGTATTTT
17	once	TRBJ2-7	TRBV6-5	TRBD1	CAAQRVLLRGGIYEQYF	TGTGCCGCTCAAAGGGTACTGCTCCGAGGGGGCATCTACGAGCAGTACTTC
13	few	TRBJ2-7	TRBV11-3	.	CASRGKSSYEQYF	TGTGCCAGCAGGGGGAAAAGCTCCTACGAGCAGTACTTC
15	medium-sized	TRBJ2-1	TRBV19	TRBD2	CASSMIQRENNEQFF	TGTGCCAGTAGTATGATCCAGCGGGAGAACAATGAGCAGTTCTTC